Presented here are 5 T cell receptor beta chains from one specimen sequenced in a study of T cell responses to AZD1222 COVID-19 vaccine. TCRdb's copy holds only in-frame clones and misses some; the assay was immunoSEQ multiplex PCR. The table includes more than 100,000 clones, 70% to 90% detected once. This specimen consisted of peripheral blood, obtained on day 0 of AZD1222 vaccination. Receptor source: an adult in good health.

The gene calls are TRBV7-9 and TRBJ2-1; possibly TRBD2 for D (5 bases). Per the germline V gene, CDR1 is SEHNR and CDR2 is FQNEAQ (reference sequence). The CDR3 extends over 13 amino acids. Trimming removed 0 bases at V and 6 bases at J, with 6 bases between. DNA for the CDR3: TGTGCCAGCAGCTTAGCCACTAGCAATGAGCAGTTCTTC. It codes for CASSLATSNEQFF.

CDR3 in amino acids: CASSTRTGNEKLFF. The CDR3 DNA reads as TGTGCCAGCAGCACACGGACAGGGAATGAAAAACTGTTTTTT. This sequence joins TRBV7-2 and TRBJ1-4; the match to TRBD1 covers 8 bases. The V and J ends lost 5 bases and 5 bases, in that order; junction bases with no gene match: 4. There are 14 residues in the CDR3. Germline V gives CDR1 SGHTA, CDR2 FQGNSA.

This chain links TRBV18 with TRBJ2-7; 9 nucleotides align to TRBD2. The CDR3 spans 13 residues. With V trimmed by 3 bases and J by 5 bases, 2 bases remained unmatched. Germline-derived CDR1 and CDR2 are KGHSH and LQKENI. The CDR3 loop reads CASSPAGGNEQYF. The CDR3 coding sequence is TGTGCCAGCTCACCCGCGGGGGGGAACGAGCAGTACTTC. Full variable domain (outside the CDR3, taken from reference TRBV18 and TRBJ2-7): NAGVMQNPRHLVRRRGQEARLRCSPMKGHSHVYWYRQLPEEGLKFMVYLQKENIIDESGMPKERFSAEFPKEGPSILRIQQVVRGDSAAYFCASSPAGGNEQYFGPGTRLTVT.

The rearrangement joins TRBV27 to TRBJ2-5; possible D gene TRBD1, 5 bases. V was trimmed by 6 bases and J by 2 bases, leaving 10 bases between them. Germline CDR1 and CDR2: MNHEY and SMNVEV (reference sequence). CDR3 length: 13 residues. The CDR3 reads CASRKRGQETQYF. The CDR3 DNA reads as TGTGCCAGCAGAAAAAGGGGACAAGAGACCCAGTACTTC.

The chain links TRBV30 to TRBJ1-5; D is possibly TRBD1 (5 bases). This CDR3 region has 13 residues. Deletions cut 5 bases from V and 4 bases from J, with 12 bases between. Looked up from germline, CDR1 is GTSNPN and CDR2 is SVGIG (reference sequence). CDR3 in amino acids: CAWADNSNQPQHF. For the CDR3, the DNA is TGTGCCTGGGCGGACAACAGTAATCAGCCCCAGCATTTT.